This TCR beta chain was identified in a study of T cells after yellow fever vaccination. A single record per CDR3 protein comes from TCRdb applying MiXCR to the 5' RACE reads. The data contain 100,000 to 150,000 distinct CDR3 sequences, 13% to 15% of them singletons. Trimming took 0 bases from V and 4 from J, leaving 11 bases between them. Germline V gene lookup returns CDR1 LGHNA and CDR2 YNFKEQ. The CDR3 contains 15 residues. The specimen was CD8+ T cells sorted from PBMCs, collected 5 days after the yellow fever booster vaccination. The chain is built from TRBV4-2 and TRBJ2-3, with D uncertain. The sequence was obtained from a man younger than 35 who received the YFV17D yellow fever vaccine. This CDR3 is CASSQEPAWADTQYF. The CDR3 nucleotides are TGTGCCAGCAGCCAAGAGCCTGCGTGGGCAGATACGCAGTATTTT.